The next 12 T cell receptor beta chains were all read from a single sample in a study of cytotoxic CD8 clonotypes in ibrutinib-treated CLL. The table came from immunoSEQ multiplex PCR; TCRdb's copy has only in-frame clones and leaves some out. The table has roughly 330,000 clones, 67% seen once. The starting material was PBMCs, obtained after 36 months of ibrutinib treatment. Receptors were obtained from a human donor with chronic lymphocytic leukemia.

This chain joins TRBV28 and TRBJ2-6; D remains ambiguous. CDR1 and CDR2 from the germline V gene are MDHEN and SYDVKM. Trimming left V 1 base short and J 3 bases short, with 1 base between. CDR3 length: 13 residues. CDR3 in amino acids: CASSLFGANVLTF. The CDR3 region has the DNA TGTGCCAGCAGTTTATTTGGGGCCAACGTCCTGACTTTC.

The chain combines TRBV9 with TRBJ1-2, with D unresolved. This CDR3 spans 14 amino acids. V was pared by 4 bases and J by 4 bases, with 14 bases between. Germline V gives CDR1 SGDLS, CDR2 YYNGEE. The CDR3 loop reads CASSPLGSSYGYTF. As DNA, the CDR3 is TGTGCCAGCAGCCCCCTGGGTTCCAGCTATGGCTACACCTTC.

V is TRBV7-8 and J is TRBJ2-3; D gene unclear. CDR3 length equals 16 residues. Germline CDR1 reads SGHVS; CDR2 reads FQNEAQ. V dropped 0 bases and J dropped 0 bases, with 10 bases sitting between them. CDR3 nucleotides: TGTGCCAGCAGCTTAGCGTCGGCAGAAAGCACAGATACGCAGTATTTT. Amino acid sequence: CASSLASAESTDTQYF.

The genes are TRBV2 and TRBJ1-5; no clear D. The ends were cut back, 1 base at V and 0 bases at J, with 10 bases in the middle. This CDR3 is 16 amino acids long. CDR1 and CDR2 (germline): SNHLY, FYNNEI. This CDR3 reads CASSEESWNSNQPQHF. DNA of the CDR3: TGTGCCAGCAGTGAAGAGTCCTGGAATAGCAATCAGCCCCAGCATTTT.

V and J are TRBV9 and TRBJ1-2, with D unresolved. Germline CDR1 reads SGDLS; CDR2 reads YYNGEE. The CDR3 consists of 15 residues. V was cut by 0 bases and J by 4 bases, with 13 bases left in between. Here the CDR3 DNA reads TGTGCCAGCAGCGTAGACCCGCGGACGGCCTATGGCTACACCTTC. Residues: CASSVDPRTAYGYTF.

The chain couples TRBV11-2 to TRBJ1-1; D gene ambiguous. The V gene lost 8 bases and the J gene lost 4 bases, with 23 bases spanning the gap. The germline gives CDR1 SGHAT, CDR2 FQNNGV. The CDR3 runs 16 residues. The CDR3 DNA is TGTGCCAGCGCCAAAGGGCTTAGGGATCTCGGCACTGAAGCTTTCTTT. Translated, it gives CASAKGLRDLGTEAFF.

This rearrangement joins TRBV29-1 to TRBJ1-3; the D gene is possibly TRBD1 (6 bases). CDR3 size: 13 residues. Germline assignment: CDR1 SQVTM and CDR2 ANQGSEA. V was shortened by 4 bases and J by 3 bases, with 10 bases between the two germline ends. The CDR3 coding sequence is TGCAGCGTTGGAGGGGACAATGGAAACACCATATATTTT. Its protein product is CSVGGDNGNTIYF.

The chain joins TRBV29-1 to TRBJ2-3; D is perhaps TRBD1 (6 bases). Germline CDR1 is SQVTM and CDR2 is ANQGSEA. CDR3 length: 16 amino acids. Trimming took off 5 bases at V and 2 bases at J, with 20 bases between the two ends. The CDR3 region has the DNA TGCAGCGTTCTTACCGGCAGGGGTTTTTTCACAGATACGCAGTATTTT. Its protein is CSVLTGRGFFTDTQYF.

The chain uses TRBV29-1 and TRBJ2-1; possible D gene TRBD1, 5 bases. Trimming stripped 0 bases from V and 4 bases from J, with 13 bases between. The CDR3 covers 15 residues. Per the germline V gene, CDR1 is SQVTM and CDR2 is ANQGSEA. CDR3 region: CSVEDFTGWYNEQFF. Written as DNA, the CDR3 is TGCAGCGTTGAAGATTTTACAGGCTGGTACAATGAGCAGTTCTTC.

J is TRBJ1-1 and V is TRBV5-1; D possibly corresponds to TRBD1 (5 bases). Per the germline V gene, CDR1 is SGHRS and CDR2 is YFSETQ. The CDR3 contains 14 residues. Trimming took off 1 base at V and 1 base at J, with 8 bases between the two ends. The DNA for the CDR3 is TGCGCCAGCAGCTTGTCGGGGGGGAACACTGAAGCTTTCTTT. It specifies CASSLSGGNTEAFF.

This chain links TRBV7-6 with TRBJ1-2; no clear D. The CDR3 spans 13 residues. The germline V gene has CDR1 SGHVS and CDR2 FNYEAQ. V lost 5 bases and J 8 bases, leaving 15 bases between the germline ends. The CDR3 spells CASSPQQSSGYTF. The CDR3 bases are TGTGCCAGCAGCCCCCAGCAGTCATCGGGCTACACCTTC.

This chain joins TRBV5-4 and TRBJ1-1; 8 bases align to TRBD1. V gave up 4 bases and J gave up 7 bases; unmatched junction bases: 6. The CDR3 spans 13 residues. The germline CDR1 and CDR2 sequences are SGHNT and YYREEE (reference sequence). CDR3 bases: TGTGCCAGCAGCCTAACAGGGGGGCGTGAAGCTTTCTTT. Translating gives CASSLTGGREAFF.